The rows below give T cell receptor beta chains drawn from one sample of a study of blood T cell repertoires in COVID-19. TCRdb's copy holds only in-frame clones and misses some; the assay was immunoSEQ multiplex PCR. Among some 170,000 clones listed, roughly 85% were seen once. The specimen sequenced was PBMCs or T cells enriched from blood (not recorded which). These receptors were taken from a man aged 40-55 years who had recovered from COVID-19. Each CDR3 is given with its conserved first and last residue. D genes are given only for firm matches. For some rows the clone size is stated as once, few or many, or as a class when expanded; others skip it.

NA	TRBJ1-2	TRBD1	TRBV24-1	TGTGCCACCAGTGATCAGGACAGGCTCTATGGCTACACCTTC	CATSDQDRLYGYTF
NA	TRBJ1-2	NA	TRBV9	TGTGCCAGCAGCGTAGACAGTGGTGGCTACACCTTC	CASSVDSGGYTF
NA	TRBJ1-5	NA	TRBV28	TGTGCCAGCAGTTTAGGTCAGTTCAATCAGCCCCAGCATTTT	CASSLGQFNQPQHF
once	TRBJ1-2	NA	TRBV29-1	TGCAGCGTTCGAGGGTCCGATGGCTACACCTTC	CSVRGSDGYTF
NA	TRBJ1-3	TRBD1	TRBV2	TGTGCCAGCAGTGAGGGACAGGGAAACTCTGGAAACACCATATATTTT	CASSEGQGNSGNTIYF
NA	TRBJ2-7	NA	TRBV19	TGTGCCAGTAGACCGGGACACACCTCCTACGAGCAGTACTTC	CASRPGHTSYEQYF
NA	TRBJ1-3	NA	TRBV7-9	TGTGCCAGCAGCTTAAGGGAGGCAGTCTCTGGAAACACCATATATTTT	CASSLREAVSGNTIYF
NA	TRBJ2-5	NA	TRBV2	TGTGCCAGCACCCCGCCGCCGGGACAAAAAGAGACCCAGTACTTC	CASTPPPGQKETQYF
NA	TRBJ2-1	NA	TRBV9	TGTGCCAGCAGCGTAGGGGAGGGGGATCGCAATGAGCAGTTCTTC	CASSVGEGDRNEQFF
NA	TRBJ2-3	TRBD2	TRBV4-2	TGTGCCAGCAGCCAAGATCGGGGAGGGACTAGCGGGAGGGCAGATACGCAGTATTTT	CASSQDRGGTSGRADTQYF
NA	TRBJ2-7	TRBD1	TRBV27	TGTGCCAGCAGTTTATCGTCGGCCAGGGGGCTGTACGAGCAGTACTTC	CASSLSSARGLYEQYF
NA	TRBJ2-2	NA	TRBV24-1	TGTGCCACCAGTGATCCTATCAGAGGGAACACCGGGGAGCTGTTTTTT	CATSDPIRGNTGELFF